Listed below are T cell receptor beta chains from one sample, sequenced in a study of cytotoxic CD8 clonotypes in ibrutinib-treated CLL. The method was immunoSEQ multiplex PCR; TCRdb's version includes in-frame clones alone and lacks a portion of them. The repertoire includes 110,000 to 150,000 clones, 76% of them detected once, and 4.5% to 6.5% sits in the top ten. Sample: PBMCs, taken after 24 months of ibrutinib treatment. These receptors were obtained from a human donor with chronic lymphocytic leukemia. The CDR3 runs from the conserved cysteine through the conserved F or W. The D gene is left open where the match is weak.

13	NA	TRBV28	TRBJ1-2	CASTAAAPYGYTF
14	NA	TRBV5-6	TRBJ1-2	CASSFAQGRYGYTF
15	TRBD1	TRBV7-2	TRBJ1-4	CASSPGTGGHEKLFF
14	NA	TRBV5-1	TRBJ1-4	CASSFGQTDEKLFF
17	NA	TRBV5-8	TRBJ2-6	CASSPGTFISGANVLTF
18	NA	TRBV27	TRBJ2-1	CASSLPRQDLRGYNEQFF
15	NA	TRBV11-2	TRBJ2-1	CASSPGWESWNEQFF
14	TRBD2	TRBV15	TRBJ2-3	CATSGGLSTDTQYF
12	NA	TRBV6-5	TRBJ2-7	CASRQVSYEQYF
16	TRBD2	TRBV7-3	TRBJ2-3	CASSAGRAGGPDTQYF
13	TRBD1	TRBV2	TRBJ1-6	CASSGRSRDRHHF
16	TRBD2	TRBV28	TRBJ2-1	CASSPPGLAGGNEQFF
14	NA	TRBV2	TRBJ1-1	CASSPPGGAVGAFF
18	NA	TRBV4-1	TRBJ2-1	CASSQDFGYPKSYNEQFF
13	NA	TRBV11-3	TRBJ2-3	CASSAWLADTQYF
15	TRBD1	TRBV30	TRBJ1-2	CALLGTVARAYGYTF
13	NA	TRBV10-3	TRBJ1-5	CAIRENANQPQHF
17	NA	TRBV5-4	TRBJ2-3	CASSFGIQTSGPDTQYF
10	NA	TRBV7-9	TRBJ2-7	CASAGYEQYF
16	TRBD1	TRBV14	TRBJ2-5	CASSQDPGQVQETQYF
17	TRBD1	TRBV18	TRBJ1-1	CASSPRRQGALNTEAFF
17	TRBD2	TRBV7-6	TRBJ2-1	CASSLTATSGRRNEQFF
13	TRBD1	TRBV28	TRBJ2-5	CASSLVLWDRRNF
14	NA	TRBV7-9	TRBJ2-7	CASSLGGWAGEQYF
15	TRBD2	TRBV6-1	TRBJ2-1	CASSPLAGAYNEQFF
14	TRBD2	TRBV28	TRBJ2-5	CASSSQDGGETQYF
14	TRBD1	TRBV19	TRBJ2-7	CASSTTGAVYEQYF
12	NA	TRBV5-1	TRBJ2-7	CASSPGHYEQYF
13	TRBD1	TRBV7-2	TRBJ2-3	CASSRTGSDTQYF
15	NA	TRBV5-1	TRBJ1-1	CASSARPLGDTEAFF
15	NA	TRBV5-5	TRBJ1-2	CASTHGRGSSYGYTF
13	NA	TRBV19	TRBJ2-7	CASRARGAYEQYF
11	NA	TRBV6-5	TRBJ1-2	CASSSVSGYTF
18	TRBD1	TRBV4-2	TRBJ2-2	CASSKGLGQGVYTGELFF
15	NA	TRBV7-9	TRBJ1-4	CASSLLGAGEEKLFF
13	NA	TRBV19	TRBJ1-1	CASSSGLNTEAFF
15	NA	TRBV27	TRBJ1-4	CASSTPGATNEKLFF
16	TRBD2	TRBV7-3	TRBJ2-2	CASSPTSGGITGELFF
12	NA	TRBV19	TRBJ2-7	CASSIRENEQYF
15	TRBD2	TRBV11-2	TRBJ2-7	CASSPGRGGSYEQYF
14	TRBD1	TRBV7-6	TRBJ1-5	CASSLAGQGEPQHF
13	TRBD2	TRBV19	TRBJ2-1	CASGQRERYEQFF
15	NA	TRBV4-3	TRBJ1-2	CASSQVGRAYYGYTF
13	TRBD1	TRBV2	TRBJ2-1	CATATGVYNEQFF